The clone carrying this T cell receptor (beta chain) has a handful of counts. Its antigen is still unknown. CDR1 and CDR2 (germline): DFQATT, SNEGSKA (reference sequence). V lost 3 bases and J 4 bases, leaving 15 bases between the germline ends. CDR3 length equals 14 residues. This sample was taken from a study of CD8 T cells in ankylosing spondylitis. Whole-study findings and limits: Disease-associated clones were reportedly significantly overrepresented in matched ankylosing spondylitis synovial fluid.

Preparation of TCR beta libraries was done by quantitative 5'-RACE with molecular barcodes. MiXCR, run by TCRdb on the 5' RACE reads, gives a single entry per CDR3 protein. Here the sample spans nearly 250,000 distinct CDR3 sequences, 32% being singletons. V gene TRBV20-1 combines with J gene TRBJ2-5; D gene uncertain. Material: blood, either unsorted or a sorted T cell fraction (not recorded which). The clonotype was recovered from a male donor with ankylosing spondylitis or in good health (not recorded which). CDR3 sequence: CSASSDLSGETQYF. In DNA, the CDR3 is TGCAGTGCTAGCAGCGACTTGTCGGGAGAGACCCAGTACTTC.